The TCR beta chain described here comes from a study of blood T cell repertoires in COVID-19. The wider study: Specimens from acute and convalescent COVID-19 originated in the United States, Italy and Spain. The analysed material was cDNA or gDNA that came from T cells, B-cell-depleted T cells, or PBMCs.

As originally analysed: Estimates of nucleated cell counts were drawn from the amplification of reference gene primers. Assay used: immunoSEQ multiplex PCR; TCRdb lists only in-frame clones, some missing. The DNA gave D and trimming, while V, J and clone size come from that table. This sample yields around 71,000 clones, of which roughly 80% are seen a single time; approximately 28% belongs to the top ten. Germline values: CDR1 MNHEY, CDR2 SMNVEV (reference sequence). V gave up 0 bases and J gave up 6 bases; unmatched junction bases: 4. The CDR3 runs 14 residues. Sequencing used peripheral blood. This TCR was sampled from a man between 65 and 85 years old with acute or convalescent COVID-19. The chain has TRBV27 and TRBJ1-1, with 7 bases aligning to TRBD1. The CDR3 sequence: CASSLSRTGPEAFF. The CDR3, as DNA: TGTGCCAGCAGTTTATCCCGGACAGGACCTGAAGCTTTCTTT.